These T cell receptor beta chains were read from a single sample in a study of tumor-infiltrating lymphocytes in oesophageal squamous cell carcinoma. TCRdb used MiXCR to reprocess the PCR reads, holding one entry per CDR3 protein. Of about 20,000 distinct CDR3 sequences in the sample, 40% to 50% were seen once. Material: normal esophageal tissue next to the tumor. The receptors were sampled from a male donor with esophageal squamous cell carcinoma. Both conserved end residues are part of each CDR3. Each record gives: V gene, clone size, D gene, J gene, CDR3 protein, CDR3 DNA. The D gene is left open where the match is weak. Size is omitted from some rows. Given values are once, few, many or a class for expanded clones.

TRBV28	many	TRBD2	TRBJ2-7	CASSLETRAGVGEQYF	TGTGCCAGCAGTTTGGAGACTCGCGCGGGAGTAGGCGAGCAGTACTTC
TRBV5-1	many	TRBD2	TRBJ2-3	CASSPRGLAGSTDTQYF	TGCGCCAGCAGCCCAAGGGGACTAGCGGGAAGCACAGATACGCAGTATTTT
TRBV28	many	TRBD2	TRBJ2-2	CASLAGEVTGELFF	TGTGCCAGCTTAGCGGGAGAGGTCACCGGGGAGCTGTTTTTT
TRBV7-2	-	-	TRBJ2-7	CASSPSQGFYEQYF	TGTGCCAGCAGCCCCAGCCAGGGATTCTACGAGCAGTACTTC
TRBV7-2	-	-	TRBJ2-7	CASRGGYEQYF	TGTGCCAGCCGAGGCGGCTACGAGCAGTACTTC
TRBV10-1	many	-	TRBJ2-3	CASSESIAADTQYF	TGCGCCAGCAGTGAGTCTATAGCGGCAGATACGCAGTATTTT
TRBV7-6	once	TRBD1	TRBJ2-7	CASSFGTARREQYF	TGTGCCAGCAGCTTTGGGACAGCCCGCCGGGAGCAGTACTTC
TRBV28	few	TRBD1	TRBJ2-3	CASSRDRGWTDTQYF	TGTGCCAGCAGTCGGGACAGGGGTTGGACAGATACGCAGTATTTT
TRBV7-3	once	TRBD2	TRBJ2-3	CVSSGGASRETQYF	TGTGTCAGCAGCGGGGGGGCCTCTCGAGAGACCCAGTATTTT
TRBV7-2	-	-	TRBJ2-6	CAGSLDRGGGLHLRF	-
TRBV7-2	-	-	TRBJ2-3	CASSFDRFTDTQYF	TGTGCCAGCAGCTTTGACAGGTTCACAGATACGCAGTATTTT
TRBV6-1	few	-	TRBJ2-1	CASSVSVGSYNEQFF	TGTGCCAGCAGCGTTTCCGTAGGCTCCTACAATGAGCAGTTCTTC
TRBV24-1	many	TRBD1	TRBJ2-2	CATSDSDRGGDTGELFF	TGTGCCACCAGTGATTCCGACAGGGGGGGAGACACCGGGGAGCTGTTTTTT
TRBV7-6	-	TRBD1	TRBJ2-1	CASSFEGQSDEQFF	TGTGCCAGCAGCTTTGAGGGACAGTCTGATGAGCAGTTCTTC
TRBV7-8	-	-	TRBJ2-4	CASRITNTGELYF	TGTGCCAGCAGGATAACCAACACCGGGGAGCTGTACTTC
TRBV2	few	TRBD1	TRBJ2-2	CASKPQGAGGELFF	TGTGCCAGCAAGCCACAGGGGGCTGGCGGGGAGCTGTTTTTT
TRBV4-1	many	TRBD2	TRBJ2-3	CASSQVLAGVGDTQYF	TGCGCCAGCAGCCAAGTACTAGCGGGAGTAGGGGATACGCAGTATTTT
TRBV7-9	-	TRBD2	TRBJ2-5	CASSLQGTSGNRGNEQYF	TGTGCCAGCAGCTTACAGGGGACTAGCGGGAACAGGGGCAATGAGCAGTACTTC
TRBV7-2	few	TRBD2	TRBJ2-7	CASSNRLASSEQYF	TGTGCCAGCAGCAACCGACTAGCGTCCTCCGAGCAGTACTTC
TRBV7-2	-	-	TRBJ2-5	CASSLNLGRSNEQYF	TGTGCCAGCAGCTTAAACCTTGGACGAAGCAATGAGCAGTACTTC
TRBV27	many	TRBD2	TRBJ2-2	CASSRLAANTGELFF	TGTGCCAGCAGTAGACTAGCGGCGAACACCGGGGAGCTGTTTTTT
TRBV6-1	many	-	TRBJ2-5	CASSELQETQYF	TGTGCCAGCAGTGAACTTCAAGAGACCCAGTACTTC
TRBV27	-	-	TRBJ1-6	CASSLVAVFSPLHF	TGTGCCAGCAGTTTAGTGGCGGTTTTTTCACCCCTCCACTTT
TRBV27	many	TRBD2	TRBJ2-1	CASSPLPRLAGFNEQFF	TGTGCCAGCAGTCCCCTACCCCGACTAGCGGGTTTTAATGAGCAGTTCTTC
TRBV7-2	medium-sized	-	TRBJ2-7	CASSFLGNYEQYF	TGTGCCAGCAGCTTTCTAGGTAACTACGAGCAGTACTTC
TRBV7-6	once	TRBD1	TRBJ2-1	CASRRQGYNEQFF	TGTGCCAGCAGACGACAGGGGTACAATGAGCAGTTCTTC
TRBV7-3	-	TRBD1	TRBJ2-3	CASSLTQGASEDTQYF	TGTGCCAGCAGCTTAACCCAGGGGGCTTCTGAAGATACGCAGTATTTT
TRBV12-3/TRBV12-4	-	TRBD2	TRBJ2-1	CASSFEGGRYNEQFF	TGTGCCAGCAGTTTCGAGGGCGGGAGGTACAATGAGCAGTTCTTC
TRBV3-1	-	TRBD1	TRBJ2-2	CASSGTGGTGELFF	TGTGCCAGCAGCGGGACAGGGGGAACCGGGGAGCTGTTTTTT
TRBV28	-	-	TRBJ2-1	CASREDNYNEQFF	TGTGCCAGCAGAGAGGACAACTACAATGAGCAGTTCTTC
TRBV20-1	few	-	TRBJ1-2	CSARDMTGFNYGYTF	TGCAGTGCTAGAGATATGACAGGCTTTAACTATGGCTACACCTTC
TRBV6-6	many	-	TRBJ1-2	CASSYSSYGYTF	TGTGCCAGCAGTTACTCTAGCTATGGCTACACCTTC
TRBV28	many	-	TRBJ2-7	CASSLQGSYEQYF	TGTGCCAGCAGTTTACAGGGGTCGTACGAGCAGTACTTC
TRBV7-9	medium-sized	-	TRBJ2-3	CASSLISTTDTQYF	TGTGCCAGCAGCCTTATATCGACTACAGATACGCAGTATTTT
TRBV7-6	few	TRBD2	TRBJ2-2	CASSLPAGGGNTGELFF	TGTGCCAGCAGCTTACCAGCGGGAGGCGGGAACACCGGGGAGCTGTTTTTT
TRBV9	-	-	TRBJ2-1	CASSVQMNTEAFF	TGTGCCAGCAGCGTACAAATGAACACTGAAGCTTTCTTC
TRBV12-3/TRBV12-4	-	TRBD2	TRBJ2-5	CASRAGLAGTETQYF	TGTGCCAGCAGAGCGGGACTAGCGGGAACTGAGACCCAGTACTTC
TRBV7-8	-	-	TRBJ1-2	CASSPKQGPGLRYGYTF	TGTGCCAGCAGCCCAAAACAGGGCCCCGGACTACGCTATGGCTACACCTTC
TRBV7-2	few	-	TRBJ2-7	CASSLNLAFEQYF	TGTGCCAGCAGCTTAAATTTAGCTTTCGAGCAGTACTTC
TRBV9	-	-	TRBJ2-5	CASSVAAQETQYF	TGTGCCAGCAGCGTAGCCGCCCAAGAGACCCAGTACTTC